The source of this T cell receptor beta chain is a study of Graves' ophthalmopathy and Graves' hyperthyroidism. CDR1 is SNHLY and CDR2 is FYNNEI in the germline V gene. The CDR3 is 14 amino acids. With 11 bases removed from V and 5 bases from J, the gap between germline ends came to 21 bases. Whole-study findings and limits: Blood samples also showed most expanded thyroid clonotypes exceeding 0.001 frequency. In separating ophthalmopathy from stable hyperthyroidism, a 13-signature model achieved nearly 90% sensitivity and about 80% specificity. The model's ophthalmopathy progression predictions had roughly 69% sensitivity and 72.22% specificity.

The hyperthyroidism patients, aged 18 to 65, had been newly diagnosed, with under 2 months' duration. With respect to this clonotype: The antigen remains undetermined.

Amplified material comprised TCR beta CDR3 regions derived from RNA transcripts. The authors performed first-round RT-PCR with HTBI primers and then a second-round multiplex PCR. MiXCR was run by TCRdb on the multiplex PCR reads, yielding one entry per CDR3 protein. This sample carries some 410,000 distinct CDR3 sequences, roughly 21% of them seen once, and the ten largest clones take roughly 3%. This sequence was found in a woman between 18 and 29 years old with stable Graves' hyperthyroidism. This sequence joins TRBV2 and TRBJ1-2; D is perhaps TRBD1 (6 bases). The material sequenced was peripheral blood. The CDR3 DNA sequence: TGTGCCTTCCGGCCTGAACAGGGACCTTATGGCTACACCTTC. Amino acid sequence: CAFRPEQGPYGYTF. Together with reference TRBV2 and TRBJ1-2, the CDR3 gives the full variable domain: EPEVTQTPSHQVTQMGQEVILRCVPISNHLYFYWYRQILGQKVEFLVSFYNNEISEKSEIFDDQFSVERPDGSNFTLKIRSTKLEDSAMYFCAFRPEQGPYGYTFGSGTRLTVV.